This T cell receptor (beta chain) appears in the sequencing data of a study of blood T cell repertoires in COVID-19. This clone was counted a single time. The repertoire was sequenced with immunoSEQ multiplex PCR; TCRdb's copy has only in-frame clones and lacks some. This table has some 530,000 clones, approximately 85% appearing once. The CDR3 is 17 residues long. J lost 2 bases, V lost 5 bases, and 10 bases had no gene match. Germline lookup yields CDR1 PRHDT and CDR2 FYEKMQ (reference sequence). The receptor was derived from a human donor in a cohort sampled during active COVID-19. The chain is built from TRBV13 and TRBJ1-5, with TRBD1 matching 9 bases. The sequencing input was peripheral blood. CDR3 nucleotides: TGTGCCAGCAGCGTACCGGGACAGGGAACCCGCAATCAGCCCCAGCATTTT. It yields the protein CASSVPGQGTRNQPQHF.